This TCR beta chain originates from a study of blood T cell repertoires in COVID-19. The overall study: Whether acute or convalescent, the COVID-19 samples came from the United States, Italy and Spain. PBMCs, B-cell-depleted T cells, or T cells were the source of the cDNA or gDNA that made up the material.

J was trimmed by 3 bases and V by 6 bases; bases with no gene match: 8. Germline V gene sequence: CDR1 SNHLY, CDR2 FYNNEI. This CDR3 region has 15 residues. In the original workflow: The assay estimated nucleated cells by amplifying reference gene primers. Measured with immunoSEQ multiplex PCR; TCRdb has only the in-frame clones, and not every one. V, J and clone size are those of that table, while D and trimming were read from the DNA. The sample carries about 110,000 clones, roughly 84% recorded once. This receptor was taken from an elderly woman with active or convalescent COVID-19. This chain uses TRBV2 with TRBJ1-1, with 9 bases identical to TRBD1. Sequencing used peripheral blood. The CDR3 loop is CASSEQGARDTEAFF. The CDR3 DNA is TGTGCCAGCAGCGAACAGGGGGCGCGGGACACTGAAGCTTTCTTT.